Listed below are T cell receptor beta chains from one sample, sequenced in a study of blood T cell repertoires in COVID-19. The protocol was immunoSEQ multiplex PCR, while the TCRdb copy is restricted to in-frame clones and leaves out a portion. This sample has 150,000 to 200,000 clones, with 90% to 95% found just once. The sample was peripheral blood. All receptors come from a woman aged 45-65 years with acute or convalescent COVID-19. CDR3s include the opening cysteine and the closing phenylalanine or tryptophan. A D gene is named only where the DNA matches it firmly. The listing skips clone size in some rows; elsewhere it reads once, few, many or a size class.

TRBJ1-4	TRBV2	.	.	CASTGNNEKLFF	TGTGCCAGTACAGGAAATAATGAAAAACTGTTTTTT
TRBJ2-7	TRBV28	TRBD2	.	CASKGLAGTYEQYF	TGTGCCAGCAAAGGACTAGCGGGTACCTACGAGCAGTACTTC
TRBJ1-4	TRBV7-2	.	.	CASSLGAKLEKLFF	TGTGCCAGCAGCTTAGGAGCTAAACTTGAAAAACTGTTTTTT
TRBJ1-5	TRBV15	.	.	CATSSPDNQPQHF	TGTGCCACCAGCAGCCCAGACAATCAGCCCCAGCATTTT
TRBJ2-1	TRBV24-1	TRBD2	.	CATSPGTSGVDEQFF	TGTGCCACCAGTCCCGGAACTAGCGGGGTAGATGAGCAGTTCTTC
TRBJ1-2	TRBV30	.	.	CAWSVGEGEVYGYTF	TGTGCCTGGAGTGTAGGGGAAGGGGAGGTCTATGGCTACACCTTC
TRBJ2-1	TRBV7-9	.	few	CASSLARDSSSYNEQFF	TGTGCCAGCAGCTTAGCGAGGGATTCGAGCTCCTACAATGAGCAGTTCTTC
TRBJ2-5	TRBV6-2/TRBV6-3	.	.	CASSYKGRRQETQYF	TGTGCCAGCAGTTACAAAGGGAGGAGACAAGAGACCCAGTACTTC
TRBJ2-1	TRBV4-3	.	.	CASSQDRLGSYNEQFF	TGCGCCAGCAGCCAAGATAGACTGGGCTCCTACAATGAGCAGTTCTTC
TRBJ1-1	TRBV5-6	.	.	CASSAAGNTEAFF	TGTGCCAGCAGCGCGGCGGGGAACACTGAAGCTTTCTTT
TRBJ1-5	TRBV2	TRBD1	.	CASSLTGVDQPQHF	TGTGCCAGCAGCCTTACAGGGGTTGACCAGCCCCAGCATTTT
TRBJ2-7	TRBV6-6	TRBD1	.	CASSDRDRDRQYF	TGTGCCAGCAGTGACCGGGACAGGGATAGGCAGTACTTC
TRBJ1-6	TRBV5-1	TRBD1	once	CASSLGQGEGSPLHF	TGCGCCAGCAGCCTTGGACAGGGCGAGGGTTCACCCCTCCACTTT
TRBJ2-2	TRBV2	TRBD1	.	CASTRPLGQGTGELFF	TGTGCCAGCACTAGACCCCTGGGACAGGGCACCGGGGAGCTGTTTTTT
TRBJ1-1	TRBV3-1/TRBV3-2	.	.	CASSSLLGNTEAFF	TGTGCCAGCAGCTCTCTGCTAGGGAACACTGAAGCTTTCTTT
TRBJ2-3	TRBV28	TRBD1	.	CASVGTATDTQYF	TGTGCCAGCGTAGGGACAGCCACAGATACGCAGTATTTT
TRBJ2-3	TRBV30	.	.	CAWGRDTQYF	TGTGCCTGGGGGAGAGATACGCAGTATTTT
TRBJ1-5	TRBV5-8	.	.	CASSRGVRQPQHF	TGTGCCAGCAGCCGGGGGGTAAGACAGCCCCAGCATTTT
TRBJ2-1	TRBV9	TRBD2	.	CASSAELAANEQFF	TGTGCCAGCAGCGCCGAACTAGCGGCGAATGAGCAGTTCTTC
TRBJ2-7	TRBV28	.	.	CASSLSGGAYEQYF	TGTGCCAGCAGTTTATCAGGAGGGGCCTACGAGCAGTACTTC
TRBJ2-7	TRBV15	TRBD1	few	CATSSTPGQGRYEQYF	TGTGCCACCAGCTCAACGCCGGGACAGGGCCGTTACGAGCAGTACTTC
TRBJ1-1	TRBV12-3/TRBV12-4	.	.	CASSLFRTEAFF	TGTGCCAGCAGTTTATTCAGGACTGAAGCTTTCTTT
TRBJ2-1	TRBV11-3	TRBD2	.	CASKGLAGGQVFF	TGTGCCAGCAAGGGACTAGCGGGGGGGCAGGTGTTCTTC
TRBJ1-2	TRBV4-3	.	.	CASSQDKGDGYTF	TGCGCCAGCAGCCAAGATAAGGGAGATGGCTACACCTTC
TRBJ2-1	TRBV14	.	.	CASSQVIEQFF	TGTGCCAGCAGCCAAGTTATTGAGCAGTTCTTC
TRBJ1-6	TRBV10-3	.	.	CAINRERGDSPLHF	TGTGCCATCAACCGGGAGCGTGGGGATTCACCCCTCCACTTT
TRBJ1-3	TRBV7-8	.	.	CASSPRRLSGNTIYF	TGTGCCAGCAGCCCGCGTCGTCTCTCTGGAAACACCATATATTTT
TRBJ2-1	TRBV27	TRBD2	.	CASSPSGGPEQFF	TGTGCCAGCAGTCCATCGGGGGGTCCGGAGCAGTTCTTC
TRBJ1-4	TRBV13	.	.	CASSSGEKLFF	TGTGCCAGCAGCTCGGGAGAAAAACTGTTTTTT
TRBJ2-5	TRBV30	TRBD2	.	CAWSPGLAGKETQYF	TGTGCCTGGAGTCCGGGACTAGCGGGGAAAGAGACCCAGTACTTC
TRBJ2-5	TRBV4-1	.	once	CASSAAETQYF	TGCGCCAGCAGCGCGGCAGAGACCCAGTACTTC
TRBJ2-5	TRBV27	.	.	CASSLRSRETQYF	TGTGCCAGCAGTTTACGGAGTCGGGAGACCCAGTACTTC
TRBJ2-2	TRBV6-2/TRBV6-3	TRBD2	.	CASSYAGDLTGELFF	TGTGCCAGCAGTTACGCGGGGGATCTTACCGGGGAGCTGTTTTTT
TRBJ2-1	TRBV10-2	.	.	CASSEQGRKQFF	TGCGCCAGCAGTGAGCAAGGGAGGAAACAGTTCTTC
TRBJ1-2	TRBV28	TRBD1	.	CASSLGQGQAGYTF	TGTGCCAGCAGCTTGGGACAGGGGCAGGCTGGCTACACCTTC
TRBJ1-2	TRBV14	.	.	CASSQARVGGYTF	TGTGCCAGCAGCCAAGCGAGGGTTGGAGGCTACACCTTC
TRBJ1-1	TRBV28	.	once	CASTRGTEAFF	TGTGCCAGCACAAGGGGCACTGAAGCTTTCTTT